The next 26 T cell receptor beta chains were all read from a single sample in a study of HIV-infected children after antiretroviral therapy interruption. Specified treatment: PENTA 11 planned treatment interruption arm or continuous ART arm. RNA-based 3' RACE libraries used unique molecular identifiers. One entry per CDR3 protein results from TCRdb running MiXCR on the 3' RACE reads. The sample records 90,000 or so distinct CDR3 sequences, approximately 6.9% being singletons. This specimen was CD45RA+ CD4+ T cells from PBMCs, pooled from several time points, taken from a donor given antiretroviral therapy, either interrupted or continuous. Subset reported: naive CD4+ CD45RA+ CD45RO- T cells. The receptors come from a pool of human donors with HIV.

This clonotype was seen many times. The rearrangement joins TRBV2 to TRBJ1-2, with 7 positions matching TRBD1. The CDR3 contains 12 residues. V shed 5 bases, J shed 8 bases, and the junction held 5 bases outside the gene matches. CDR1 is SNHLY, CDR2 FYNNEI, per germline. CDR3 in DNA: TGTGCCAGCAGTACAGGGGCTCACGGCTACACCTTC. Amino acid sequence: CASSTGAHGYTF.

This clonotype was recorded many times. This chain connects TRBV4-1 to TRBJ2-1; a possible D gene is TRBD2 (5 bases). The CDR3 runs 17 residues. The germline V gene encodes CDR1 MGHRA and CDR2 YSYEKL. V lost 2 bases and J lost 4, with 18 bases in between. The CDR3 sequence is CASSQPGVQAQYNEQFF. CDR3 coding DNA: TGCGCCAGCAGCCAACCCGGGGTCCAGGCTCAGTACAATGAGCAGTTCTTC.

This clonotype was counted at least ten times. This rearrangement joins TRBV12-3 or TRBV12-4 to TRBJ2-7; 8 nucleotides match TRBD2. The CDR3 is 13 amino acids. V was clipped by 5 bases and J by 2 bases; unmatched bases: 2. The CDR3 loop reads CASSTGGAYEQYF. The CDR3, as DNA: TGTGCCAGCAGTACCGGGGGGGCCTACGAGCAGTACTTC.

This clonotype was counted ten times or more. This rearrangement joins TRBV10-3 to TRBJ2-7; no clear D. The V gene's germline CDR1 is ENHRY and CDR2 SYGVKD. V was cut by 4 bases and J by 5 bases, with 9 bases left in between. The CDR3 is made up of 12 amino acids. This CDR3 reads CAISADRNEQYF. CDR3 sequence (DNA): TGTGCCATCAGTGCGGACCGGAACGAGCAGTACTTC.

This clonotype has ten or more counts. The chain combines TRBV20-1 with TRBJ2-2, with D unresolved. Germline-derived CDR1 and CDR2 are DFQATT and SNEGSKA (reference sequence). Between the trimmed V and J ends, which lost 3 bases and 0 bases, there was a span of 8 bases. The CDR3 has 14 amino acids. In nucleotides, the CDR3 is TGCAGTGCTAGGGTAGCAACGAACACCGGGGAGCTGTTTTTT. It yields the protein CSARVATNTGELFF.

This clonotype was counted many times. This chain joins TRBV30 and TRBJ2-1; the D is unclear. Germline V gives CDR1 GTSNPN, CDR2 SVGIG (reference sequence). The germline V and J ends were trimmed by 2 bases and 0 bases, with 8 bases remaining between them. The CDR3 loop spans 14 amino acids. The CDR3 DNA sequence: TGTGCCTGGAGTATAGACGGCTCCTACAATGAGCAGTTCTTC. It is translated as CAWSIDGSYNEQFF.

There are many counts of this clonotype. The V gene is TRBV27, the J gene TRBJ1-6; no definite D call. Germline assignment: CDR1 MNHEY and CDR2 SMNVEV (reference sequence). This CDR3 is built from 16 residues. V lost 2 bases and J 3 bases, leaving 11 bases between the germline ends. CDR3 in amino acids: CASSLRRVHYNSPLHF. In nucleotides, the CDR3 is TGTGCCAGCAGTTTAAGGAGGGTTCACTATAATTCACCCCTCCACTTT.

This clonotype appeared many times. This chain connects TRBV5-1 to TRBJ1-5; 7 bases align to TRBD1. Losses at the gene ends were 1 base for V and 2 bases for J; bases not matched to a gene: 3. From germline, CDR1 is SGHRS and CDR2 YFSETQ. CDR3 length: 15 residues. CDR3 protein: CASSLRGQGNQPQHF. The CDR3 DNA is TGCGCCAGCAGCTTGAGGGGGCAAGGCAATCAGCCCCAGCATTTT.

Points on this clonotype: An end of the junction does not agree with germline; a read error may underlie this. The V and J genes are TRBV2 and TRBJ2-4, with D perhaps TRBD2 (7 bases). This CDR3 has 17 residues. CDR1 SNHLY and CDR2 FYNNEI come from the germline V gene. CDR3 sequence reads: CASSLALGGRGQNTLYF. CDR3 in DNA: TGTGCCAGCAGCTTAGCGCTGGGGGGGCGAGGTCAAAACACCTTGTACTTT. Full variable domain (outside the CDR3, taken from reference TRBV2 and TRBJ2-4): EPEVTQTPSHQVTQMGQEVILRCVPISNHLYFYWYRQILGQKVEFLVSFYNNEISEKSEIFDDQFSVERPDGSNFTLKIRSTKLEDSAMYFCASSLALGGRGQNTLYFGAGTRLSVL.

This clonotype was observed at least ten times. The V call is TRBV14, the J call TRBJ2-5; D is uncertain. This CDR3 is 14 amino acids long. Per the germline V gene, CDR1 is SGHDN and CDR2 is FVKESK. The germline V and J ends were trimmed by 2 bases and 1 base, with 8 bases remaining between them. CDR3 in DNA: TGTGCCAGCAGCCAATCTTCAGTCCAAGAGACCCAGTACTTC. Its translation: CASSQSSVQETQYF.

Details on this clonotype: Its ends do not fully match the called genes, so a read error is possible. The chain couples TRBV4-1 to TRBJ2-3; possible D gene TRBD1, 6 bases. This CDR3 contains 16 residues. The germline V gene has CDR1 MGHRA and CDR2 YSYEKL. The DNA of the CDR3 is TGTGTCAGCAGCCAAGTCTGGGGGCCTAGTGCAGAAACGCTGTATTTT. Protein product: CVSSQVWGPSAETLYF.

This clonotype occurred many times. The CDR3 loop reads CASSPPGESGAIQYF. The CDR3 DNA reads as TGTGCCAGCTCCCCCCCCGGCGAGTCAGGTGCCATTCAGTACTTC. The rearrangement uses TRBV18 and TRBJ2-4; D unclear. CDR1 and CDR2 (germline): KGHSH, LQKENI. V gave up 6 bases and J gave up 9 bases, with 21 bases separating them. The CDR3 totals 15 residues.

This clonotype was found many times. The CDR3 protein is CASSPNAEQFF. The DNA for the CDR3 is TGTGCCAGCTCACCAAACGCTGAGCAGTTCTTC. The chain joins TRBV18 to TRBJ2-1; D unclear. CDR3 length equals 11 residues. V was clipped by 2 bases and J by 9 bases, with 5 bases between them. Germline-derived CDR1 and CDR2 are KGHSH and LQKENI. The complete variable domain, with remaining parts taken from reference TRBV18 and TRBJ2-1, reads NAGVMQNPRHLVRRRGQEARLRCSPMKGHSHVYWYRQLPEEGLKFMVYLQKENIIDESGMPKERFSAEFPKEGPSILRIQQVVRGDSAAYFCASSPNAEQFFGPGTRLTVL.

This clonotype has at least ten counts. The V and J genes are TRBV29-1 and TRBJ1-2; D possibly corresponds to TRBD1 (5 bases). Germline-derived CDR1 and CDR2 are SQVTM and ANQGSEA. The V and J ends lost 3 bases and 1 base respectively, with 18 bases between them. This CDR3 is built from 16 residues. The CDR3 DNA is TGCAGCGTTGAGGGGGTCGGGGAAGGTATTAACTATGGCTACACCTTC. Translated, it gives CSVEGVGEGINYGYTF.

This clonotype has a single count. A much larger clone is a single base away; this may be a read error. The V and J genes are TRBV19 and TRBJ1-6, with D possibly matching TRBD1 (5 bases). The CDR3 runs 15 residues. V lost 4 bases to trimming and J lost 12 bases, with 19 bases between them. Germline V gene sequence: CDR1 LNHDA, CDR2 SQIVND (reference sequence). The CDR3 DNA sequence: TGTGCCAGTAGTACCTACTCCCAGGGAGGTATACCCCTCCACTTT. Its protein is CASSTYSQGGIPLHF.

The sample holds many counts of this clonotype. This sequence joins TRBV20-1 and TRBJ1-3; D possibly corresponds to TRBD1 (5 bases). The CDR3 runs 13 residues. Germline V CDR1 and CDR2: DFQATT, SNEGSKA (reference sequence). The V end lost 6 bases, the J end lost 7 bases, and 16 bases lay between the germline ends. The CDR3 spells CSARDPMRNTIYF. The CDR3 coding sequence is TGCAGTGCCCGGGACCCTATGAGGAACACCATATATTTT.

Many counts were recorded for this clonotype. The CDR3 protein is CASSPRVIVRGTANYGYTF. CDR3 coding DNA: TGTGCCAGCTCACCACGAGTAATAGTCCGGGGCACAGCTAACTATGGCTACACCTTC. V is TRBV18 and J is TRBJ1-2; D perhaps matches TRBD1 (5 bases). Germline loops: CDR1 KGHSH, CDR2 LQKENI. CDR3 length equals 19 residues. V was shortened by 1 base and J by 0 bases, with 21 bases between the two germline ends.

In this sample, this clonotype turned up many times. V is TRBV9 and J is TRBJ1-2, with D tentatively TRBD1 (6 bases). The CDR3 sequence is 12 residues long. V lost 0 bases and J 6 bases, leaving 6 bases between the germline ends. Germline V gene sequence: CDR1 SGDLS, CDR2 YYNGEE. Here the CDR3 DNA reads TGTGCCAGCAGCGTAGACAGGGATGGCTACACCTTC. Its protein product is CASSVDRDGYTF.

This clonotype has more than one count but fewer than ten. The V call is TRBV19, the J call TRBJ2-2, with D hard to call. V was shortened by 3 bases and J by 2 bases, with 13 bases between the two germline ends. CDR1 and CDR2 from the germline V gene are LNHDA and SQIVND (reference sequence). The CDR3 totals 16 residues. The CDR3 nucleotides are TGTGCCAGTAGTATTGTCAAAGGGATTAACACCGGGGAGCTGTTTTTT. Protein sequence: CASSIVKGINTGELFF.

This chain's CDR3 is CAWSYGSTDTQYF. CDR3 in DNA: TGTGCCTGGAGCTACGGAAGCACAGATACGCAGTATTTT. The chain uses TRBV30 and TRBJ2-3; D ambiguous. The CDR3 contains 13 residues. Germline lookup yields CDR1 GTSNPN and CDR2 SVGIG (reference sequence). V lost 3 bases and J 0 bases, leaving 7 bases between the germline ends. Full variable domain (remainder filled in from reference TRBV30 and TRBJ2-3): SQTIHQWPATLVQPVGSPLSLECTVEGTSNPNLYWYRQAAGRGLQLLFYSVGIGQISSEVPQNLSASRPQDRQFILSSKKLLLSDSGFYLCAWSYGSTDTQYFGPGTRLTVL.

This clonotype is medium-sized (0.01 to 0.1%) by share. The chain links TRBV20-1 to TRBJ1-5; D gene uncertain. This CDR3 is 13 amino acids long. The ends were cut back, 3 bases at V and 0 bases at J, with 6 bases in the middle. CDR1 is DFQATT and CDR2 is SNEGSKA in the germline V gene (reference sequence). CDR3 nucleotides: TGCAGTGCTAGTATGAGTAGCAATCAGCCCCAGCATTTT. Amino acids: CSASMSSNQPQHF.

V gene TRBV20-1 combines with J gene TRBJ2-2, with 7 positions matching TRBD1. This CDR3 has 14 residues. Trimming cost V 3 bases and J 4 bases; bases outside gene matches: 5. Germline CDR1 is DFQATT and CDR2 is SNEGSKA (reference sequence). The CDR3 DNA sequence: TGCAGTGCTAGGACAGGGAGCATCACCGGGGAGCTGTTTTTT. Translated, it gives CSARTGSITGELFF.

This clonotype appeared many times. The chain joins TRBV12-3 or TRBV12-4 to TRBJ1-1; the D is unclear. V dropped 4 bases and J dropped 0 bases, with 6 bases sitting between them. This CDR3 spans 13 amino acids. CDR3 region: CASSSNMNTEAFF. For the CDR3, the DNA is TGTGCCAGCAGTTCTAACATGAACACTGAAGCTTTCTTT.

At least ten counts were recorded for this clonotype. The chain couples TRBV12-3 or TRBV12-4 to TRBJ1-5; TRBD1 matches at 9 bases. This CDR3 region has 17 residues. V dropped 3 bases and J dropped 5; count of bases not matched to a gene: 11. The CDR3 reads CASSFRQGGSVDQPQHF. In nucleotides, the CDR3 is TGTGCCAGCAGTTTCAGACAGGGGGGTTCGGTGGATCAGCCCCAGCATTTT.

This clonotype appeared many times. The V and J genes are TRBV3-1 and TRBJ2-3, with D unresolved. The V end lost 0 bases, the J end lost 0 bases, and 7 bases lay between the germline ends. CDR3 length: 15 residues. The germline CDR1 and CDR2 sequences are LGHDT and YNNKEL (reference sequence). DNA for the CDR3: TGTGCCAGCAGCCAAGATCTGCCTAGCACAGATACGCAGTATTTT. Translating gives CASSQDLPSTDTQYF.

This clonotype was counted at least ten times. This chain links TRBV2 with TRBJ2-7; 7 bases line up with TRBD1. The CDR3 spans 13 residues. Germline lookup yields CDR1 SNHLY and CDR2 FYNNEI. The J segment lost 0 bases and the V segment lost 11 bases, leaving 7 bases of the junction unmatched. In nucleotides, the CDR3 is TGTGCCCTTGCCGGGACAGCCTCCTACGAGCAGTACTTC. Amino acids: CALAGTASYEQYF.